The rows below give T cell receptor beta chains drawn from one sample of a study of CD8+ T cells in alopecia areata. Measured with immunoSEQ multiplex PCR; TCRdb has only the in-frame clones, and not every one. Of 200,000 or so clones in the sample, less than 45% were seen once. Source: CD4+ T cells sorted from blood, taken at approximately week 36, from a patient treated with tofacitinib. The receptor source for this set is a human donor with alopecia areata. Each CDR3 is given with its conserved first and last residue. Fields, in order: J gene, V gene, CDR3 length, clone size, D gene, CDR3 protein, CDR3 DNA. A D gene is named only where the DNA matches it firmly. Size is stated for part of the rows, as once, few or many counts, or as a class when the clone is expanded.

TRBJ1-4	TRBV6-5	14	few	.	CASSTWTDNEKLFF	TGTGCCAGCAGTACCTGGACCGACAATGAAAAACTGTTTTTT
TRBJ2-1	TRBV19	15	.	TRBD2	CASTPGLAGADEQFF	TGTGCCAGTACCCCAGGACTAGCGGGAGCCGATGAGCAGTTCTTC
TRBJ1-1	TRBV2	15	.	.	CASRDRLTRNTEAFF	TGTGCCAGCAGGGACAGACTCACCAGGAACACTGAAGCTTTCTTT
TRBJ2-7	TRBV7-2	16	.	.	CASSLESALPGREQYF	TGTGCCAGCAGCTTAGAGTCCGCTTTGCCTGGCCGAGAGCAGTACTTC
TRBJ2-1	TRBV2	16	.	.	CASSQKTVYSYNEQFF	TGTGCCAGCAGTCAGAAGACAGTCTACTCCTACAATGAGCAGTTCTTC
TRBJ2-6	TRBV29-1	16	.	.	CSVAPGVSTGANVLTF	TGCAGCGTTGCCCCAGGGGTCTCTACTGGGGCCAACGTCCTGACTTTC
TRBJ1-5	TRBV10-3	13	.	TRBD1	CAIGDRGAQPQHF	TGTGCCATCGGGGACAGGGGCGCTCAGCCCCAGCATTTT
TRBJ2-2	TRBV30	11	.	.	CAWRRGGELFF	TGTGCCTGGAGGCGGGGAGGGGAGCTGTTTTTT
TRBJ2-4	TRBV10-3	15	.	.	CAISEPQTAVNIQYF	TGTGCCATCAGTGAACCTCAGACAGCGGTTAACATTCAGTACTTC
TRBJ2-7	TRBV13	12	.	.	CASSLRPYEQYF	TGTGCCAGCAGCTTACGGCCCTACGAGCAGTACTTC
TRBJ2-5	TRBV4-1	17	.	TRBD2	CASSFRSTSGRRETQYF	TGCGCCAGCAGCTTCCGCTCCACTAGCGGGAGACGGGAGACCCAGTACTTC
TRBJ1-5	TRBV6-6	16	.	.	CASSYPGLVDYQPQHF	TGTGCCAGCAGTTATCCCGGGCTTGTGGATTATCAGCCCCAGCATTTT
TRBJ2-7	TRBV15	13	.	.	CATSIINQGLQYF	TGTGCCACCAGCATTATCAACCAGGGGTTACAGTACTTC
TRBJ2-4	TRBV7-2	14	.	.	CASSVRGAKNIQYF	TGTGCCAGCAGCGTCAGGGGAGCCAAAAACATTCAGTACTTC
TRBJ2-7	TRBV7-2	12	.	.	CASSPSGYEQYF	TGTGCCAGCAGCCCTTCGGGCTACGAGCAGTACTTC
TRBJ2-7	TRBV7-2	13	few	.	CASSLAPQYEQYF	TGTGCCAGCAGCTTAGCGCCCCAATACGAGCAGTACTTC
TRBJ2-5	TRBV5-1	15	.	.	CASSLGAGYQETQYF	TGCGCCAGCAGCTTGGGGGCAGGCTACCAAGAGACCCAGTACTTC
TRBJ1-5	TRBV29-1	13	.	.	CSVEVNDNQPQHF	TGCAGCGTTGAAGTAAATGACAATCAGCCCCAGCATTTT
TRBJ1-2	TRBV29-1	15	few	.	CSVQRWDTSNYGYTF	TGCAGCGTTCAACGTTGGGACACGAGCAACTATGGCTACACCTTC
TRBJ2-1	TRBV11-2	13	.	TRBD2	CASSLDRLAEQFF	TGTGCCAGCAGCTTAGATAGACTAGCCGAGCAGTTCTTC
TRBJ2-7	TRBV10-3	15	.	TRBD2	CAISEGLADPGEQYF	TGTGCCATCAGTGAGGGACTAGCGGATCCAGGGGAGCAGTACTTC
TRBJ1-1	TRBV5-1	14	.	TRBD1	CASSRGQTNTEAFF	TGCGCCAGCAGCCGGGGACAGACGAACACTGAAGCTTTCTTT